This TCR beta chain was captured in a study of T cells in Graves' hyperthyroidism and ophthalmopathy. This clonotype was found many times. Its target is not known. The CDR3 sequence is 14 residues long. CDR1 SNHLY and CDR2 FYNNEI come from the germline V gene. V lost 6 bases and J lost 2, with 11 bases in between. It was RNA transcripts that yielded the amplified TCR beta CDR3 regions. Researchers ran a first-round RT-PCR on the TCR CDR3 using the HTBI primer set. TCRdb recomputed calls from the multiplex PCR reads with MiXCR, one row per CDR3 protein. The sample has almost 600,000 distinct CDR3 sequences; about 14% are singletons. Findings and limits, study-wide: Separating ophthalmopathy from stable hyperthyroidism was achieved by a 13 V-J model.

Recently diagnosed hyperthyroidism of less than 2 months' duration affected patients aged 18 to 65. The PBMCs were sourced from fresh peripheral blood (10 ml). V gene TRBV2 combines with J gene TRBJ1-5, with D possibly matching TRBD1 (5 bases). The clonotype comes from a woman between 25 and 40 years old with Graves' hyperthyroidism that later progressed to Graves' ophthalmopathy. The sample taken for sequencing was blood. This chain's CDR3 is CASRATVGNQPQHF. CDR3 coding DNA: TGTGCCAGCAGGGCGACAGTGGGCAATCAGCCCCAGCATTTT. Filled out from reference TRBV2 and TRBJ1-5, the complete variable domain reads EPEVTQTPSHQVTQMGQEVILRCVPISNHLYFYWYRQILGQKVEFLVSFYNNEISEKSEIFDDQFSVERPDGSNFTLKIRSTKLEDSAMYFCASRATVGNQPQHFGDGTRLSIL.